Each of the 14 T cell receptor beta chains below was sequenced from the same sample in a study of blood T cell repertoires in COVID-19. Clones were read by immunoSEQ multiplex PCR, and TCRdb kept only the in-frame ones, dropping some. In the table there are about 99,000 clones, about 80% of which are singletons. Material: peripheral blood. The receptor set was obtained from a human donor in a cohort sampled during active or convalescent COVID-19.

The V call is TRBV3-1 (or the pseudogene TRBV3-2), the J call TRBJ1-2; TRBD1 matches at 8 bases. CDR3 length: 15 amino acids. The ends lost 4 bases at V and 3 bases at J; junction bases unmatched: 7. The germline V gene has CDR1 LGHDT and CDR2 YNNKEL (reference sequence). The CDR3 reads CASSLQTGADYGYTF. For the CDR3, the DNA is TGTGCCAGCAGCCTCCAGACAGGGGCGGACTATGGCTACACCTTC.

V is TRBV7-3 and J is TRBJ1-1; TRBD1 matches 7 bases. V was pared by 0 bases and J by 1 base, with 11 bases of the junction left unmatched. The CDR3 runs to 18 residues. CDR1 and CDR2 from the germline V gene are SGHTA and FQGTGA. CDR3 sequence (DNA): TGTGCCAGCAGCTTAACGGGGAATTGGGGGACAGAGAACACTGAAGCTTTCTTT. Residues: CASSLTGNWGTENTEAFF.

The chain uses TRBV2 and TRBJ2-7; tentative D call: TRBD1 (5 bases). Trimming removed 8 bases from V and 0 bases from J, with 20 bases in between. CDR3 length: 16 amino acids. Germline-derived CDR1 and CDR2 are SNHLY and FYNNEI. The CDR3 DNA reads as TGTGCCAGCGATACACCCGTCAAAGGGGCCTCCTACGAGCAGTACTTC. This sequence encodes CASDTPVKGASYEQYF.

The gene calls are TRBV2 and TRBJ2-3, with TRBD2 matching over 7 bases. The CDR3 runs 15 residues. CDR1 and CDR2 from the germline V gene are SNHLY and FYNNEI. V gave up 10 bases and J gave up 0 bases; unmatched junction bases: 10. As DNA, the CDR3 is TGTGCCACCCAATTCGCGGGGGTTAGCACAGATACGCAGTATTTT. It codes for CATQFAGVSTDTQYF. Full variable domain (outside the CDR3, taken from reference TRBV2 and TRBJ2-3): EPEVTQTPSHQVTQMGQEVILRCVPISNHLYFYWYRQILGQKVEFLVSFYNNEISEKSEIFDDQFSVERPDGSNFTLKIRSTKLEDSAMYFCATQFAGVSTDTQYFGPGTRLTVL.

V is TRBV3-1 (or the pseudogene TRBV3-2) and J is TRBJ2-7, with 9 bases lining up with TRBD1. This CDR3 is built from 16 residues. In germline, CDR1 is LGHDT, CDR2 YNNKEL (reference sequence). V was clipped by 4 bases and J by 1 base; unmatched bases: 8. The CDR3 DNA follows: TGTGCCAGCAGCCTACGACAGGGGGAGAGTTCCTACGAGCAGTACTTC. This gives the protein CASSLRQGESSYEQYF.

The rearrangement joins TRBV5-1 to TRBJ1-2; 7 bases line up with TRBD1. Germline CDR1 reads SGHRS; CDR2 reads YFSETQ. This CDR3 contains 12 residues. Trimming cost V 2 bases and J 9 bases; bases outside gene matches: 4. DNA of the CDR3: TGCGCCAGCAGCTTCGGGGACAGACGCTACACCTTC. It yields the protein CASSFGDRRYTF.

The V and J genes are TRBV24-1 and TRBJ2-7; no definite D call. The CDR3 covers 16 residues. CDR1 is KGHDR, CDR2 SFDVKD, per germline. V shed 0 bases and J shed 4 bases, with 15 bases lying between them. In DNA, the CDR3 is TGTGCCACCAGTGATTTGCGCGGCGACGGTCGGTACGAGCAGTACTTC. Translation: CATSDLRGDGRYEQYF.

This clone was recorded many times. The V gene is TRBV21-1, the J gene TRBJ1-6; TRBD1, the table's D call, lacks a check against the DNA. TRBV21-1 represents a pseudogene. This CDR3 contains 18 residues. The CDR3 DNA reads TGTGCCAGCAGCACCGATTCGACAGAGAGCTCCTATAATTCACCCCTCCACTTT. Protein sequence: CASSTDSTESSYNSPLHF.

This chain joins TRBV5-1 and TRBJ1-1, with TRBD1 as a possible D gene (6 bases). V lost 3 bases and J lost 7, with 19 bases in between. Germline-derived CDR1 and CDR2 are SGHRS and YFSETQ. The CDR3 is 15 amino acids. The CDR3 nucleotides are TGCGCCAGCAGCTCCCCGGACAGAAGGATCTATGAAGCTTTCTTT. It codes for CASSSPDRRIYEAFF.

The chain employs TRBV5-1 and TRBJ1-3, with unresolved D. The V gene lost 0 bases and the J gene lost 7 bases, with 17 bases spanning the gap. Germline CDR1 and CDR2: SGHRS and YFSETQ. The CDR3 loop spans 16 amino acids. The DNA of the CDR3 is TGCGCCAGCAGCTTGGCCCCGGAATTAGAGGGTAACACCATATATTTT. It specifies CASSLAPELEGNTIYF.

CDR3 coding DNA: TGTGCCAGCAGCCCGGACAGCCAAGAGACCCAGTACTTC. Translation gives CASSPDSQETQYF. The chain employs TRBV14 and TRBJ2-5; possibly TRBD1 for D (6 bases). The germline V gene has CDR1 SGHDN and CDR2 FVKESK. CDR3 length: 13 residues. The germline V and J ends were trimmed by 4 bases and 1 base, with 7 bases remaining between them. Using reference TRBV14 and TRBJ2-5 for the parts outside the CDR3, the full variable domain is EAGVTQFPSHSVIEKGQTVTLRCDPISGHDNLYWYRRVMGKEIKFLLHFVKESKQDESGMPNNRFLAERTGGTYSTLKVQPAELEDSGVYFCASSPDSQETQYFGPGTRLLVL.

CDR3 sequence reads: CASSPDRGHQETQYF. The DNA for the CDR3 is TGTGCCAGCAGCCCAGACAGGGGTCACCAAGAGACCCAGTACTTC. V gene TRBV7-3 combines with J gene TRBJ2-5; 8 nucleotides line up with TRBD1. From germline, CDR1 is SGHTA and CDR2 FQGTGA. The trim removed 5 bases at V and 0 bases at J, leaving 5 bases unmatched. The CDR3 loop spans 15 amino acids.

This clone was seen once. The J gene is TRBJ1-1, the V gene TRBV12-3 or TRBV12-4, with D unresolved. V was trimmed by 3 bases and J by 8 bases, leaving 7 bases between them. The CDR3 is made up of 11 amino acids. The CDR3 DNA follows: TGTGCCAGCAGTTTGACGGGAGAAGCTTTCTTT. As protein: CASSLTGEAFF.

This chain joins TRBV10-3 and TRBJ1-1; 8 nucleotides match TRBD1. V shed 1 base, J shed 5 bases, and the junction held 3 bases outside the gene matches. This CDR3 contains 14 residues. Germline V gene sequence: CDR1 ENHRY, CDR2 SYGVKD. CDR3 nucleotide sequence: TGTGCCATCAGTGAGTTGGACAGGGTAACTGAAGCTTTCTTT. Protein sequence: CAISELDRVTEAFF.